These 18 T cell receptor beta chains came from one sample sequenced in a study of identical twins. MiXCR, applied by TCRdb to the 5' RACE reads, yields one record per CDR3 protein. The data show 450,000 or so distinct CDR3 sequences, with around 18% seen just once and approximately 12% held by the top ten. Sequencing was done on a sample of naive T cells sorted from blood. Every receptor here comes from a man aged 50-59 years in good health.

This clonotype has at least ten counts. The rearrangement joins TRBV5-1 to TRBJ2-5; 7 bases are shared with TRBD2. V shed 0 bases and J 5 bases; nucleotides not matched to a gene: 13. CDR1 and CDR2 from the germline V gene are SGHRS and YFSETQ. The CDR3 totals 17 residues. The CDR3 nucleotides are TGCGCCAGCAGCTTGGAGGTTGGGACTACGCGCGGGGAGACCCAGTACTTC. This gives the protein CASSLEVGTTRGETQYF.

This clonotype was detected only a few times. The V gene is TRBV28, the J gene TRBJ2-7; tentative D call: TRBD1 (6 bases). The germline V gene has CDR1 MDHEN and CDR2 SYDVKM. V lost 8 bases and J 1 base, leaving 6 bases between the germline ends. The CDR3 has 11 amino acids. CDR3 DNA: TGTGCCAGCGGACAGTCCTACGAGCAGTACTTC. It codes for CASGQSYEQYF.

The rearrangement uses TRBV7-9 and TRBJ1-2; D may be TRBD1 (6 bases). This CDR3 is built from 12 residues. V lost 10 bases, J lost 6 bases, and 15 bases lay in between. Germline V gives CDR1 SEHNR, CDR2 FQNEAQ (reference sequence). CDR3 in amino acids: CATQWGRDGYTF. CDR3 nucleotides: TGTGCCACCCAATGGGGGCGGGATGGCTACACCTTC.

This clonotype has ten or more counts. J is TRBJ2-7 and V is TRBV27; TRBD1 aligns across 9 bases. V trimming: 3 bases; J trimming: 5 bases; junction bases outside the gene matches: 5. The CDR3 runs to 14 residues. CDR1 is MNHEY and CDR2 is SMNVEV in the germline V gene (reference sequence). The CDR3 DNA reads as TGTGCCAGCAGTTTTGCGGGACAGGGAAACGAGCAGTACTTC. As protein: CASSFAGQGNEQYF.

This rearrangement joins TRBV6-2 or TRBV6-3 to TRBJ1-2; TRBD1 matches 8 bases. Trimming took 6 bases from V and 3 from J; bases not matched to a gene: 9. This CDR3 is built from 15 residues. CDR1 and CDR2 (germline): MNHEY, SVGEGT. The CDR3: CASSVRQGLHYGYTF. The DNA of the CDR3 is TGTGCCAGCAGCGTAAGACAGGGGCTCCACTATGGCTACACCTTC.

In this sample, this clonotype turned up many times. The V and J genes are TRBV12-5 and TRBJ2-2, with D perhaps TRBD1 or TRBD2 (5 bases each). The V end was cut by 5 bases, the J end by 0 bases, with 7 bases between. There are 14 residues in the CDR3. Germline CDR1 and CDR2: LGHNT and FRNRAP. DNA of the CDR3: TGTGCTAGTGGTGAGGGGACGAACACCGGGGAGCTGTTTTTT. Translating gives CASGEGTNTGELFF.

The chain combines TRBV20-1 with TRBJ1-5, with D hard to call. CDR3 length equals 15 residues. The germline gives CDR1 DFQATT, CDR2 SNEGSKA (reference sequence). Trimming cost V 1 base and J 2 bases, with 12 bases left between them. CDR3 in DNA: TGCAGTGCTAGAGCCCGGGTTTGGGGCAATCAGCCCCAGCATTTT. This sequence encodes CSARARVWGNQPQHF.

Only one count was recorded for this clonotype. A much larger clone lies one base from this, so it may be a read error. The chain carries TRBV20-1 and TRBJ2-1; D ambiguous. This CDR3 has 11 amino acids. V lost 0 bases, J lost 11 bases, and 8 bases lay in between. CDR1 and CDR2 from the germline V gene are DFQATT and SNEGSKA (reference sequence). The DNA of the CDR3 is TGCAGTGCTAGAGATCCACCTAAGCAGTTCTTC. Residues: CSARDPPKQFF.

CDR3 bases: TGTGCCAGCAGCCAGAGCCTGGGGGGTACGCAGTATTTT. Its protein is CASSQSLGGTQYF. The chain joins TRBV3-1 to TRBJ2-3; maybe TRBD2 (6 bases). The CDR3 is made up of 13 amino acids. Trimming pared 3 bases from V and 8 bases from J, leaving 12 bases between. Germline loops: CDR1 LGHDT, CDR2 YNNKEL (reference sequence).

This chain joins TRBV5-4 and TRBJ2-1, with TRBD2 matching over 10 bases. The germline V gene has CDR1 SGHNT and CDR2 YYREEE (reference sequence). The CDR3 has 17 residues. The trim removed 1 base at V and 4 bases at J, leaving 8 bases unmatched. The CDR3 here is CASSLRRRTSGYNEQFF. The CDR3 coding sequence is TGTGCCAGCAGCTTGCGGCGAAGGACTAGCGGTTACAATGAGCAGTTCTTC.

Only a few counts were recorded for this clonotype. This chain uses TRBV6-1 with TRBJ2-5; 13 nucleotides line up with TRBD2. With 4 bases clipped from V and 2 bases from J, the junction kept 4 bases outside the gene matches. The germline CDR1 and CDR2 sequences are MNHNS and SASEGT. This CDR3 spans 16 amino acids. The CDR3 region has the DNA TGTGCCAGCAGTGCCGGGACTAGCGGGACTCAAGAGACCCAGTACTTC. This codes for CASSAGTSGTQETQYF.

V is TRBV20-1 and J is TRBJ2-2; TRBD1 matches at 8 bases. Trimming removed 1 base from V and 3 bases from J; junction bases left unmatched: 1. This CDR3 is 14 amino acids long. Germline CDR1 reads DFQATT; CDR2 reads SNEGSKA (reference sequence). The CDR3 DNA reads as TGCAGTGCTAGAGTCAGGGGGCACACCGGGGAGCTGTTTTTT. Protein product: CSARVRGHTGELFF.

This clonotype was seen a few times. V usage is TRBV7-2 and J usage is TRBJ1-5, with unresolved D. CDR1 is SGHTA, CDR2 FQGNSA, per germline. The CDR3 is 11 amino acids. Trimming took off 6 bases at V and 7 bases at J, with 7 bases between the two ends. The CDR3 region has the DNA TGTGCCAGCAGTTTAAGGCAGCCCCAGCATTTT. Amino acid sequence: CASSLRQPQHF.

This clonotype was picked up a small number of times. V gene TRBV6-1 combines with J gene TRBJ2-5, with D possibly being TRBD1 (6 bases). The V gene's germline CDR1 is MNHNS and CDR2 SASEGT. Trimming took off 6 bases at V and 4 bases at J, with 15 bases between the two ends. The CDR3 has 14 amino acids. CDR3 bases: TGTGCCAGCAGAACAGGGACCTGGGCAGAGACCCAGTACTTC. It specifies CASRTGTWAETQYF.

V is TRBV20-1 and J is TRBJ2-7; 8 bases agree with TRBD1. CDR3 length: 16 amino acids. CDR1 is DFQATT, CDR2 SNEGSKA, per germline (reference sequence). The J segment lost 7 bases and the V segment lost 0 bases, leaving 14 bases of the junction unmatched. This CDR3 is CSARDRRTGTVLEQYF. The DNA of the CDR3 is TGCAGTGCTAGAGATAGAAGGACAGGGACCGTCCTTGAGCAGTACTTC.

This chain uses TRBV10-3 with TRBJ2-5, with TRBD2 identical over 10 bases. V shed 0 bases and J 4 bases; nucleotides not matched to a gene: 2. Looked up from germline, CDR1 is ENHRY and CDR2 is SYGVKD. The length of the CDR3 is 15 residues. The CDR3 nucleotides read TGTGCCATCAGTGAGTCGAGGACTAGCGGAGAGACCCAGTACTTC. Residues: CAISESRTSGETQYF.

The chain couples TRBV6-2 or TRBV6-3 to TRBJ2-5, with 7 bases lining up with TRBD1. The V gene end was trimmed by 2 bases and the J gene end by 1 base; junction bases not matched to a gene: 13. Germline V lookup: CDR1 MNHEY, CDR2 SVGEGT. The CDR3 consists of 18 residues. This CDR3 is CASSYALKTGPSQETQYF. Written as DNA, the CDR3 is TGTGCCAGCAGTTACGCACTAAAGACAGGGCCCTCCCAAGAGACCCAGTACTTC.

The rearrangement links TRBV10-3 to TRBJ2-6; the D gene is possibly TRBD1 (7 bases). CDR3 length: 19 residues. The germline V and J ends were trimmed by 2 bases and 0 bases, with 17 bases remaining between them. Germline V CDR1 and CDR2: ENHRY, SYGVKD. Written as DNA, the CDR3 is TGTGCCATCAGTGAGGCAGGGGGAGGCAGGCTCTCTGGGGCCAACGTCCTGACTTTC. Its translation is CAISEAGGGRLSGANVLTF.